The T cell receptor beta chain under discussion was sequenced for a study of T cells in Graves' hyperthyroidism and ophthalmopathy. Study-level results: Ophthalmopathy prediction by the model preceded onset by a median about 6.8 months.

There are many counts of this clonotype. Its target is unknown. Deletions cut 4 bases from V and 1 base from J, with 14 bases between. There are 16 residues in the CDR3. Germline loops: CDR1 SEHNR, CDR2 FQNEAQ (reference sequence). Stable Graves' hyperthyroidism meant no ophthalmopathy progression within 18 months. The TCR beta CDR3 regions underwent amplification using RNA transcripts as the source. Carried out on the TCR CDR3, a first-round RT-PCR used the HTBI primer set. In TCRdb, the multiplex PCR reads were re-called with MiXCR into one record per CDR3 protein. The sample carries nearly 750,000 distinct CDR3 sequences, around a third recorded once.

J is TRBJ1-5 and V is TRBV7-9; D call uncertain. This sequence was found in a woman aged 40 to 55 with Graves' hyperthyroidism. The sequenced sample was blood. Here the CDR3 reads CASSYDVEGSNQPQHF. Here the CDR3 DNA reads TGTGCCAGCAGCTACGACGTCGAGGGAAGCAATCAGCCCCAGCATTTT.